These 17 T cell receptor beta chains came from one sample sequenced in a study of early T cells in non-severe SARS-CoV-2 infection. TCRdb reprocessed the 5' RACE reads with MiXCR, giving one entry per CDR3 protein. The sample contains 70,000 or so distinct CDR3 sequences, around 10% of which appear only once. The sequencing here drew on whole blood, taken at baseline. These TCRs come from an adult who was a healthcare worker with PCR-confirmed SARS-CoV-2 infection or an uninfected control (not recorded which).

This clonotype occurred many times. The chain combines TRBV20-1 with TRBJ2-7; the D gene could be TRBD1 or TRBD2 (5 bases each). Germline CDR1 is DFQATT and CDR2 is SNEGSKA (reference sequence). The CDR3 is 14 amino acids. CDR3 residues: CSARDDNADYEQYF. CDR3 sequence (DNA): TGCAGCGCGAGGGACGATAATGCAGACTACGAGCAGTACTTC.

This clonotype was recorded many times. The CDR3 spells CASTLMYRGPNTEAFF. CDR3 bases: TGTGCCAGCACCCTAATGTACAGGGGGCCGAACACTGAAGCTTTCTTT. V and J are TRBV6-6 and TRBJ1-1; 9 bases match TRBD1. Germline CDR1 and CDR2: MNHNY and SVGAGI (reference sequence). V was clipped by 7 bases and J by 1 base; unmatched bases: 10. The CDR3 is made up of 16 amino acids.

This clonotype was counted at least ten times. The chain combines TRBV13 with TRBJ1-1, with 11 bases aligning to TRBD1. V was clipped by 5 bases and J by 4 bases; unmatched bases: 6. Germline lookup yields CDR1 PRHDT and CDR2 FYEKMQ (reference sequence). CDR3 size: 15 residues. CDR3 residues: CASSPRGQGVTEAFF. The CDR3 DNA follows: TGTGCCAGCAGCCCGAGGGGACAGGGGGTCACTGAAGCTTTCTTT.

The sample holds many counts of this clonotype. The rearrangement links TRBV18 to TRBJ2-7; 7 positions agree with TRBD1. Germline values: CDR1 KGHSH, CDR2 LQKENI. This CDR3 contains 15 residues. The junction had 9 bases not matched to a gene; V was cut back by 3 bases and J by 4 bases. The chain's CDR3 is CASSPSQGPGYEQYF. CDR3 sequence (DNA): TGTGCCAGCTCACCGTCACAGGGGCCTGGGTACGAGCAGTACTTC.

A few counts support this clonotype. The chain employs TRBV19 and TRBJ1-2, with D unclear. Between the trimmed V and J ends, which lost 4 bases and 3 bases, there was a span of 12 bases. The CDR3 consists of 14 residues. Germline lookup yields CDR1 LNHDA and CDR2 SQIVND (reference sequence). The CDR3 here is CASSRGGDDYGYTF. In DNA, the CDR3 is TGTGCCAGTAGTAGAGGCGGCGACGACTATGGCTACACCTTC.

This clonotype showed up just a few times. The V call is TRBV15, the J call TRBJ2-7, with 11 positions matching TRBD1. Germline lookup yields CDR1 LNHNV and CDR2 YYDKDF (reference sequence). The CDR3 consists of 15 residues. V lost 3 bases, J lost 0 bases, and 1 base stayed unmatched. CDR3 DNA sequence: TGTGCCACCAGCAGCGGGACAGGGGGCTCCTACGAGCAGTACTTC. Residues: CATSSGTGGSYEQYF.

This clonotype showed up just once. The chain is built from TRBV6-5 and TRBJ2-7; 9 positions match TRBD1. The CDR3 is 12 residues long. Germline V CDR1 and CDR2: MNHEY, SVGAGI. J was trimmed by 6 bases and V by 6 bases; bases with no gene match: 3. The DNA for the CDR3 is TGTGCCAGCAGCCGACAGGGGGGCGAGCAGTACTTC. Amino acids: CASSRQGGEQYF.

There are many counts of this clonotype. The rearrangement uses TRBV4-1 and TRBJ2-1; 7 positions match TRBD2. The CDR3 extends over 14 amino acids. Germline CDR1 MGHRA, CDR2 YSYEKL. The trim removed 1 base at V and 6 bases at J, leaving 3 bases unmatched. The CDR3: CASSQGLATNEQFF. CDR3 DNA: TGCGCCAGCAGCCAAGGACTAGCCACCAATGAGCAGTTCTTC.

This clonotype was counted a few times. V gene TRBV19 combines with J gene TRBJ2-4, with D uncertain. V lost 7 bases to trimming and J lost 8 bases, with 9 bases between them. The length of the CDR3 is 11 residues. Germline loops: CDR1 LNHDA, CDR2 SQIVND (reference sequence). In nucleotides, the CDR3 is TGTGCCAGTAAGAATGGGGACATTCAGTACTTC. Translated, it gives CASKNGDIQYF. Using reference TRBV19 and TRBJ2-4 for the parts outside the CDR3, the full variable domain is DGGITQSPKYLFRKEGQNVTLSCEQNLNHDAMYWYRQDPGQGLRLIYYSQIVNDFQKGDIAEGYSVSREKKESFPLTVTSAQKNPTAFYLCASKNGDIQYFGAGTRLSVL.

This clonotype appeared a few times. The V and J genes are TRBV6-1 and TRBJ1-1; tentatively, D is TRBD1 (5 bases). The CDR3 spans 13 residues. The V end lost 7 bases, the J end lost 5 bases, and 14 bases lay between the germline ends. Per the germline V gene, CDR1 is MNHNS and CDR2 is SASEGT. The CDR3 sequence: CASTLGGSTEAFF. CDR3 sequence (DNA): TGTGCCAGCACCCTGGGGGGGTCGACTGAAGCTTTCTTT.

The chain is built from TRBV4-1 and TRBJ2-3, with 10 bases matching TRBD2. The CDR3 is made up of 16 amino acids. Germline CDR1 and CDR2: MGHRA and YSYEKL. After removal of 5 bases from V and 1 base from J, the junction contained 6 bases not matched to a gene. The CDR3 nucleotides are TGCGCCAGCAGCAGCGGGGGGGCCGTTCGCACAGATACGCAGTATTTT. It codes for CASSSGGAVRTDTQYF.

The genes are TRBV4-1 and TRBJ1-2; D perhaps matches TRBD1 (5 bases). Between the trimmed V and J ends, which lost 2 bases and 7 bases, there was a span of 20 bases. This CDR3 is built from 16 residues. Germline CDR1 reads MGHRA; CDR2 reads YSYEKL. The CDR3 DNA sequence: TGCGCCAGCAGCCAACTTCTCAGGGAGTCCACCTCTGGCTACACCTTC. Translating gives CASSQLLRESTSGYTF.

Concerning this clonotype itself: Given a much more abundant clone one base away, this may be a read error. The chain joins TRBV29-1 to TRBJ2-4; 7 positions match TRBD1. In germline, CDR1 is SQVTM, CDR2 ANQGSEA. The CDR3 length is 15 residues. V dropped 4 bases and J dropped 5; count of bases not matched to a gene: 11. CDR3 DNA sequence: TGCAGCGTTGGTACAGGGGACAGTGGCCAAAACATTCAGTACTTC. This gives the protein CSVGTGDSGQNIQYF.

CDR3: CASSVRTGESYGYTF. The CDR3 nucleotides read TGTGCCAGCAGTGTTCGGACAGGGGAAAGCTATGGCTACACCTTC. This chain joins TRBV6-1 and TRBJ1-2; 9 bases are a match to TRBD1. V was pared by 4 bases and J by 4 bases, with 7 bases of the junction left unmatched. The CDR3 length is 15 residues. The germline CDR1 and CDR2 sequences are MNHNS and SASEGT.

This clonotype was detected ten times or more. The rearrangement uses TRBV5-1 and TRBJ1-1; D is unresolved. Germline values: CDR1 SGHRS, CDR2 YFSETQ. V dropped 0 bases and J dropped 3 bases, with 15 bases sitting between them. This CDR3 has 16 amino acids. DNA for the CDR3: TGCGCCAGCAGCTTGGAAGTCGGACTAAGACACACTGAAGCTTTCTTT. Translation: CASSLEVGLRHTEAFF.

This clonotype was recorded a few times. The chain joins TRBV20-1 to TRBJ2-7; a weak D match, TRBD1 (6 bases). Trimming removed 4 bases at V and 4 bases at J, with 17 bases between. Germline lookup yields CDR1 DFQATT and CDR2 SNEGSKA (reference sequence). CDR3 size: 14 residues. CDR3 region: CSATRGGQHYEQYF. The CDR3 DNA reads TGCAGTGCTACCCGAGGCGGACAGCATTACGAGCAGTACTTC.

This clonotype was counted at least ten times. The chain joins TRBV19 to TRBJ2-1; weak D call: TRBD2 (5 bases). The germline CDR1 and CDR2 sequences are LNHDA and SQIVND (reference sequence). This CDR3 is 14 amino acids long. V dropped 3 bases and J dropped 3 bases, with 9 bases sitting between them. CDR3 loop: CASSIEGLYNEQFF. The DNA for the CDR3 is TGTGCCAGTAGTATCGAGGGTCTCTACAATGAGCAGTTCTTC.